This record concerns one T cell receptor beta chain sequence. The data were produced by immunoSEQ multiplex PCR, yet TCRdb's version contains in-frame clones alone and is incomplete. The table lists fewer than 95,000 clones, approximately 85% of them singletons, with approximately 0.61% in the top ten. The CDR3 is made up of 20 amino acids. Germline values: CDR1 SGHNT, CDR2 YENEEA. After removal of 5 bases from V and 3 bases from J, the junction contained 21 bases not matched to a gene. The sample belongs to a study of OX40 agonist ivuxolimab in advanced cancers. This clonotype originated in an adult with an advanced solid tumor such as melanoma, head and neck, liver or kidney cancer. The sequencing here drew on CD4+ or CD8+ T cells sorted from blood, taken in a trial of the OX40 agonist ivuxolimab. The chain couples TRBV11-3 to TRBJ1-5; 8 bases line up with TRBD1. CDR3 DNA: TGTGCCAGCAGCGCCCGTCGGGGACAGGACCTTGGTGTCGCCAATCAGCCCCAGCATTTT. It specifies CASSARRGQDLGVANQPQHF.